This entry is about one TCR beta chain. The germline gives CDR1 SGHVS, CDR2 FQNEAQ. Trimming shortened V by 5 bases and J by 5 bases, and 15 bases separated the two germline ends. The CDR3 is made up of 14 amino acids. The data originate from a study of blood T cell repertoires in COVID-19. Here immunoSEQ multiplex PCR was the method, and the copy in TCRdb shows in-frame clones only, minus some. The repertoire holds 200,000 to 300,000 clones, with around nine tenths as singletons. The material sequenced was peripheral blood. The chain uses TRBV7-8 and TRBJ1-1; TRBD1 might be the D (6 bases). The source of this sequence is a woman in her 40s who had recovered from COVID-19. CDR3 sequence (DNA): TGTGCCAGCAGCCTAACAGCAGGGGATACTGAAGCTTTCTTT. It yields the protein CASSLTAGDTEAFF.